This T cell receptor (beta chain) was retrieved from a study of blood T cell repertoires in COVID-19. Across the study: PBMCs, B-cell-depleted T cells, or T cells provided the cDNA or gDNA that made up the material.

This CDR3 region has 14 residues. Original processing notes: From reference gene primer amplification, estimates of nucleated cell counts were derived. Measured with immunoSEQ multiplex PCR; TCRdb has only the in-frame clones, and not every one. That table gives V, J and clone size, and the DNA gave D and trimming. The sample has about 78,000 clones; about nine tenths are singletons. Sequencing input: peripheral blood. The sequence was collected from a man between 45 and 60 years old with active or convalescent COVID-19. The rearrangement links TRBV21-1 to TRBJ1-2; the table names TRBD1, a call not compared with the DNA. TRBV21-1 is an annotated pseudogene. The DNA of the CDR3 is TGTGCCAGCAGCAAAAAACAGGGGGTTTTTGGCTACACCTTC. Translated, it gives CASSKKQGVFGYTF.